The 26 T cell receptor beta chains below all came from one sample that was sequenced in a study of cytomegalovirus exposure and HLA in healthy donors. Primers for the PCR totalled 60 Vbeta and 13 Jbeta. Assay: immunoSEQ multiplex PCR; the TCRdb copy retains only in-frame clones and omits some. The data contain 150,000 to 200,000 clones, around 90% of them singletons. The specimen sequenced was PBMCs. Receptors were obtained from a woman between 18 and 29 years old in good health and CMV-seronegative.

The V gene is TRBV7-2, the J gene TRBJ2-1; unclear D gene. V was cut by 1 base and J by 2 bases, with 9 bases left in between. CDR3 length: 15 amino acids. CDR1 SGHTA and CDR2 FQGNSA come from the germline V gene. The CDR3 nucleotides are TGTGCCAGCAGCTTAGGGCCCCTCACCTACAATGAGCAGTTCTTC. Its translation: CASSLGPLTYNEQFF.

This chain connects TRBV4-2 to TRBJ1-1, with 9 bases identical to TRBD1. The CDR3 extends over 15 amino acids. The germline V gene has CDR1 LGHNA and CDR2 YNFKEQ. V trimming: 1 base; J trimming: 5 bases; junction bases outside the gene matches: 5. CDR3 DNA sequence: TGTGCCAGCAGCCAAGGCGGGACAGGGAAAACTGAAGCTTTCTTT. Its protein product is CASSQGGTGKTEAFF.

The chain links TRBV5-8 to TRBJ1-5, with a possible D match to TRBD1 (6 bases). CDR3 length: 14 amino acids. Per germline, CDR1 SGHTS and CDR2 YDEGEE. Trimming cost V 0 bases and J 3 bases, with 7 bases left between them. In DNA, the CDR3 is TGTGCCAGCAGCTTGGCAGGGGTCAATCAGCCCCAGCATTTT. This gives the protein CASSLAGVNQPQHF.

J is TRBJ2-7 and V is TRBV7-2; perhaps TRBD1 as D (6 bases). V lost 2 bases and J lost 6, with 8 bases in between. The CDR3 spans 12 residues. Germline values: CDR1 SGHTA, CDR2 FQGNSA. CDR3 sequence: CASSLQGGEQYF. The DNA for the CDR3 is TGTGCCAGCAGCTTACAAGGGGGCGAGCAGTACTTC.

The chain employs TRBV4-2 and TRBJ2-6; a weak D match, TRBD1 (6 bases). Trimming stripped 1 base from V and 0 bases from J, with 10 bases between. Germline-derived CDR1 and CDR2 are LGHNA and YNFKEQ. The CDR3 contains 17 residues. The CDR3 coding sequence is TGTGCCAGCAGCCAAGCTCAGGGGAGCTCTGGGGCCAACGTCCTGACTTTC. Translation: CASSQAQGSSGANVLTF.

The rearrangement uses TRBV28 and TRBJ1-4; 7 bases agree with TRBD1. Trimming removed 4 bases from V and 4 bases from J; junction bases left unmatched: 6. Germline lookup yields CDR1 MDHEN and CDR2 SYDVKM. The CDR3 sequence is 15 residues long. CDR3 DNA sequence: TGTGCCAGCAGTTCGGGACAGCACCTTAATGAAAAACTGTTTTTT. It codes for CASSSGQHLNEKLFF.

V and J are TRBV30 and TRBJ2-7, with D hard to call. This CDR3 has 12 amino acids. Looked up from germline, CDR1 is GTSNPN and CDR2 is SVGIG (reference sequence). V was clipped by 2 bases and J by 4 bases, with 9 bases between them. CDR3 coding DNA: TGTGCCTGGAGTTTCGCAGGATACGAGCAGTACTTC. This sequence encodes CAWSFAGYEQYF.

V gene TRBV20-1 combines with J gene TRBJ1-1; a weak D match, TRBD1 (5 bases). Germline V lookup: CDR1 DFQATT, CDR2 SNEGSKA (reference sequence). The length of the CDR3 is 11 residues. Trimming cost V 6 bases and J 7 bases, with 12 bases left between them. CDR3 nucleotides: TGCAGTGCGACCCGACAGTTTGAAGCTTTCTTT. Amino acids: CSATRQFEAFF.

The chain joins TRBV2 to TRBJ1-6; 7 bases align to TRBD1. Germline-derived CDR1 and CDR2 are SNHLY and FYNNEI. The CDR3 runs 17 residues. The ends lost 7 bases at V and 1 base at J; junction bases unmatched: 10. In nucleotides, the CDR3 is TGTGCCAGCACACTACCGACAGGGTGGTCCTATAATTCACCCCTCCACTTT. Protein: CASTLPTGWSYNSPLHF.

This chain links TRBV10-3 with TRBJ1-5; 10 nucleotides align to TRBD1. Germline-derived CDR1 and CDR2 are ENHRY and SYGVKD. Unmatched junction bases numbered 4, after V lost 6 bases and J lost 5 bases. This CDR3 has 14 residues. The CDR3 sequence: CAISPDRGYQPQHF. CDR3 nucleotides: TGTGCCATCAGCCCGGACAGGGGGTATCAGCCCCAGCATTTT.

CDR3: CASSSLSYEQYF. The CDR3 DNA reads TGTGCCAGCAGCTCCCTCTCCTACGAGCAGTACTTC. V usage is TRBV5-4 and J usage is TRBJ2-7; D is uncertain. From germline, CDR1 is SGHNT and CDR2 YYREEE (reference sequence). This CDR3 spans 12 amino acids. The ends were cut back, 3 bases at V and 0 bases at J, with 4 bases in the middle.

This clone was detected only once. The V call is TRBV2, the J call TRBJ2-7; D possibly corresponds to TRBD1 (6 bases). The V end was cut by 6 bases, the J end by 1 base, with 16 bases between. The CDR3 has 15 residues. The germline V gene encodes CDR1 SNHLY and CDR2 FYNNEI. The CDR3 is CASRATGRLSYEQYF. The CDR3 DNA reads TGTGCCAGCAGGGCGACAGGCAGGCTATCCTACGAGCAGTACTTC.

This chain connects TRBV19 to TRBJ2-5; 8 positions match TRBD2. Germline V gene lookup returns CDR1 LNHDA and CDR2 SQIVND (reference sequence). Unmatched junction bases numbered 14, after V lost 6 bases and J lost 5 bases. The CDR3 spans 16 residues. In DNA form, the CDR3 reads TGTGCCAGTAGCGGGGGGGGAGCTCCTGCAACGGAGACCCAGTACTTC. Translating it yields CASSGGGAPATETQYF.

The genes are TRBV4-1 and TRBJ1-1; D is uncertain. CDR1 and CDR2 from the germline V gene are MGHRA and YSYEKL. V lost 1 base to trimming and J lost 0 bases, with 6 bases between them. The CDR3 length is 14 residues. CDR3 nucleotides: TGCGCCAGCAGCCAAGTTTCGGTGAACACTGAAGCTTTCTTT. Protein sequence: CASSQVSVNTEAFF.

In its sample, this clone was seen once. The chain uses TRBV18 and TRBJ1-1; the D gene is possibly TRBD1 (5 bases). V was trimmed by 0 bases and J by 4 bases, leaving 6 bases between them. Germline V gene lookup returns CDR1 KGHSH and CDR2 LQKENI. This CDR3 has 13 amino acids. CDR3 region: CASSPPGGTEAFF. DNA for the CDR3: TGTGCCAGCTCACCACCGGGGGGCACTGAAGCTTTCTTT.

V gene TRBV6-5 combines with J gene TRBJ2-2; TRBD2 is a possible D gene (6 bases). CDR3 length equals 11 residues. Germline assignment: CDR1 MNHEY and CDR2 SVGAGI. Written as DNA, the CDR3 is TGTGCAAGGGAGGACACCGGGGAGCTGTTTTTT. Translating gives CAREDTGELFF.

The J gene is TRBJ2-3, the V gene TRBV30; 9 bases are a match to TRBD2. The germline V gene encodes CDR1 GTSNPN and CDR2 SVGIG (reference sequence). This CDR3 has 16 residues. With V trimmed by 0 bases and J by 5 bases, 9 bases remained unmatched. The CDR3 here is CAWSVGSSGTEDTQYF. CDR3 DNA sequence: TGTGCCTGGAGTGTAGGGTCTAGCGGGACAGAAGATACGCAGTATTTT.

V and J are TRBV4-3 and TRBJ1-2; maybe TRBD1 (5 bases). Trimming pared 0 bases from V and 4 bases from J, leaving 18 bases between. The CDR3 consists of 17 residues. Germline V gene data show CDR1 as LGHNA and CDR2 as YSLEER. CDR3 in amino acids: CASSQDGRGGVSYGYTF. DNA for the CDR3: TGCGCCAGCAGCCAAGATGGTCGGGGGGGGGTGTCCTATGGCTACACCTTC.

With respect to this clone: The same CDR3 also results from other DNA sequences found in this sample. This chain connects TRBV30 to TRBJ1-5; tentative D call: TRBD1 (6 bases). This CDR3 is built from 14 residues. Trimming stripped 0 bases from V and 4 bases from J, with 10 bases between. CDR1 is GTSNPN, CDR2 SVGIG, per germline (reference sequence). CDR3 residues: CAWSVGQGNQPQHF. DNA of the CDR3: TGTGCCTGGAGTGTAGGCCAGGGGAATCAGCCCCAGCATTTT.

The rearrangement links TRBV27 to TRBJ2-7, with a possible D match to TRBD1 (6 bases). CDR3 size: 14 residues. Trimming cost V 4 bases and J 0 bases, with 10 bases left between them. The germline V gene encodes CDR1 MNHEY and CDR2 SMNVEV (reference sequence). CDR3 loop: CASSSGHSSYEQYF. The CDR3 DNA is TGTGCCAGCAGTTCGGGACATAGCTCCTACGAGCAGTACTTC.

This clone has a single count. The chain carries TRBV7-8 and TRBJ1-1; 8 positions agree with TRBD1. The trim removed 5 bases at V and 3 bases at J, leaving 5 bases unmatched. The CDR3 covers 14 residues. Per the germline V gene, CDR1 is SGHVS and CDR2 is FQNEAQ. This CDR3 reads CASSATGGDTEAFF. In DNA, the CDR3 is TGTGCCAGCAGCGCTACAGGGGGGGACACTGAAGCTTTCTTT.

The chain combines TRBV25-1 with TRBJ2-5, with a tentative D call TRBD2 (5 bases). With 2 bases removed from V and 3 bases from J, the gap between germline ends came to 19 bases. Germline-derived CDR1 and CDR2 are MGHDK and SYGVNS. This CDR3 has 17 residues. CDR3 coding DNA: TGTGCCAGCAGTGAAAAACATTCTTCGCGGGCCGAAGAGACCCAGTACTTC. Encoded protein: CASSEKHSSRAEETQYF.

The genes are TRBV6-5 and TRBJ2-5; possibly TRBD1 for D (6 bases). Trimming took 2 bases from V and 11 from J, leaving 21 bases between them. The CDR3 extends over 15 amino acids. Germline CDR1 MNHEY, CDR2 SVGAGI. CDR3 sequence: CASSYRTVTVGEQYF. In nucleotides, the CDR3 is TGTGCCAGCAGTTACCGGACAGTGACCGTGGGGGAGCAGTACTTC.

CDR3 nucleotide sequence: TGTGCCACCAGCAGAATAAACAGGGGAAATCAGCCCCAGCATTTT. Protein: CATSRINRGNQPQHF. This chain uses TRBV15 with TRBJ1-5; 7 positions match TRBD1. The CDR3 runs 15 residues. The germline V gene encodes CDR1 LNHNV and CDR2 YYDKDF (reference sequence). Trimming at V came to 2 bases and at J to 4 bases, leaving 5 bases not matched to a gene.

CDR3 amino acids: CASSLYRGLNEQFF. The DNA for the CDR3 is TGTGCCAGCAGCTTGTACAGGGGGCTCAATGAGCAGTTCTTC. This chain links TRBV5-6 with TRBJ2-1; 9 bases are shared with TRBD1. The CDR3 extends over 14 amino acids. CDR1 and CDR2 from the germline V gene are SGHDT and YYEEEE. V was clipped by 1 base and J by 6 bases; unmatched bases: 2. The full variable domain, in which reference TRBV5-6 and TRBJ2-1 provide the parts outside the CDR3, is DAGVTQSPTHLIKTRGQQVTLRCSPKSGHDTVSWYQQALGQGPQFIFQYYEEEERQRGNFPDRFSGHQFPNYSSELNVNALLLGDSALYLCASSLYRGLNEQFFGPGTRLTVL.

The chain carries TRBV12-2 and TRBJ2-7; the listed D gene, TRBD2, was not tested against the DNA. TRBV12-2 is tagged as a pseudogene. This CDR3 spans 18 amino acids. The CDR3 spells CASRLKPGLATPSYEQYF. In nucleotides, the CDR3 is TGTGCAAGTCGCCTAAAACCGGGACTAGCGACTCCATCCTACGAGCAGTACTTC.